This is a list of T cell receptor beta chains from one sample in a study of blood T cell repertoires in COVID-19. Measured with immunoSEQ multiplex PCR; TCRdb has only the in-frame clones, and not every one. The repertoire holds roughly 100,000 clones, with roughly 85% as singletons. Sequencing was carried out using peripheral blood. The receptors were gathered from a man aged 45-65 years in a cohort sampled during active COVID-19. The CDR3 runs from the conserved cysteine through the conserved F or W. A D gene is named only where the DNA matches it firmly. For some rows the clone size is stated as once, few or many, or as a class when expanded; others skip it.

.	.	TRBV10-3	TRBJ1-1	TGTGCCATCAGCAGGGCGGGCGGGGATGCTGAAGCTTTCTTT	CAISRAGGDAEAFF
.	TRBD1	TRBV19	TRBJ2-7	TGTGCCAGTACCAGGGACAGGGGCGACTACGAGCAGTACTTC	CASTRDRGDYEQYF
.	TRBD2	TRBV3-1/TRBV3-2	TRBJ2-1	TGTGCCAGCAGCCAAGATAAACTAGCGGGGGTGTACAATGAGCAGTTCTTC	CASSQDKLAGVYNEQFF
.	.	TRBV9	TRBJ1-1	TGTGCCAGCAGTGCCTACCGAACAGTGAAAGAGAACACTGAAGCTTTCTTT	CASSAYRTVKENTEAFF
.	.	TRBV3-1/TRBV3-2	TRBJ1-1	TGTGCCAGCAGCCACGGTGCGGGGAGCACTGAAGCTTTCTTT	CASSHGAGSTEAFF
once	.	TRBV28	TRBJ1-3	TGTGCCACGTTCGGAAACACCATATATTTT	CATFGNTIYF
.	.	TRBV7-9	TRBJ1-1	TGTGCCAGCAGCTTCGGACAGCTGAACACTGAAGCTTTCTTT	CASSFGQLNTEAFF
.	TRBD1	TRBV6-5	TRBJ1-2	TGTGCCAGCAGCCATCCTGACAGGGTTGGCTACACCTTC	CASSHPDRVGYTF
.	.	TRBV20-1	TRBJ2-2	TGCAGTGCTAGTACGGTGAACACCGGGGAGCTGTTTTTT	CSASTVNTGELFF
.	.	TRBV5-5	TRBJ1-2	TGTGCCAGCAGCTTGGGGGCAGCTAACTATGGCTACACCTTC	CASSLGAANYGYTF
.	TRBD1	TRBV28	TRBJ1-5	TGTGCCAGCAGTTTAGGGACAGGGTTTAGCAATCAGCCCCAGCATTTT	CASSLGTGFSNQPQHF
.	.	TRBV9	TRBJ2-1	TGTGCCAGCAGCCCCTTAGGGGGGGGTTACAATGAGCAGTTCTTC	CASSPLGGGYNEQFF
.	.	TRBV25-1	TRBJ2-3	TGTGCCAGCAGTGAACCCCTGACAACGCAGTATTTT	CASSEPLTTQYF
.	TRBD2	TRBV9	TRBJ2-1	TGTGCCAGCAGCGGGGGGGGATTGTCTGAGCAGTTCTTC	CASSGGGLSEQFF
.	TRBD2	TRBV7-3	TRBJ2-7	TGTGCCAGCAGCTTAAGCGGGGGGGCCCGCGAGCAGTACTTC	CASSLSGGAREQYF
.	TRBD2	TRBV24-1	TRBJ2-3	TGTGCCACCAGTGCTAGCGGGGGGGCGGCAGATACGCAGTATTTT	CATSASGGAADTQYF
.	.	TRBV2	TRBJ1-2	TGTGCCAGCAGTCGGGACGGGGGAAACTATGGCTACACCTTC	CASSRDGGNYGYTF
.	TRBD1	TRBV9	TRBJ1-1	TGTGCCAGCAGCGTAACACAGGGGGGCACTGAAGCTTTCTTT	CASSVTQGGTEAFF
.	TRBD2	TRBV10-3	TRBJ2-2	TGTGCCAGCGCCAGCGGGGGGACGAGCACCGGGGAGCTGTTTTTT	CASASGGTSTGELFF
.	TRBD2	TRBV11-2	TRBJ2-1	TGTGCCAGCAGCTTCGGTAGGGGAGGGCTCGGTACCTATGAGCAGTTCTTC	CASSFGRGGLGTYEQFF